Listed below are T cell receptor beta chains from one sample, sequenced in a study of blood T cell repertoires in COVID-19. Libraries were prepared by immunoSEQ multiplex PCR; TCRdb keeps only in-frame clonotypes and omits some of them. The profile shows hundreds of thousands of clones, around 86% of them singletons. The sample taken for sequencing was PBMCs or T cells enriched from blood (not recorded which). Every receptor here comes from a woman in her 40s with acute COVID-19. CDR3s include the opening cysteine and the closing phenylalanine or tryptophan. D genes are given only for firm matches. Size is stated for part of the rows, as once, few or many counts, or as a class when the clone is expanded.

size | D | J | V | DNA | CDR3
few | TRBD2 | TRBJ2-7 | TRBV6-5 | TGTGCCAGCAGTCCCGGGACTAGCGGGACCTACGAGCAGTACTTC | CASSPGTSGTYEQYF
. | TRBD2 | TRBJ2-1 | TRBV24-1 | TGTGCCACCAGTGATTCGGCTAGCGGGACCCATAGCTCCTACAATGAGCAGTTCTTC | CATSDSASGTHSSYNEQFF
. | TRBD2 | TRBJ2-7 | TRBV5-1 | TGCGCCAGCAGCTTGGGAATAACTAGCGGGGGAGAGCAGTACTTC | CASSLGITSGGEQYF
. | TRBD1 | TRBJ2-7 | TRBV28 | TGTGCCACCCGTAGGGGGACAGGGGCTAGGGAGCAGTACTTC | CATRRGTGAREQYF
once | TRBD1 | TRBJ1-1 | TRBV3-1/TRBV3-2 | TGTGCCAGCAGCCCGGGGACAGGGTCGAACACTGAAGCTTTCTTT | CASSPGTGSNTEAFF
. | . | TRBJ2-4 | TRBV2 | TGTGCCAGCAGTACCGGGACAACGAGGAACATTCAGTACTTC | CASSTGTTRNIQYF
. | . | TRBJ1-6 | TRBV30 | TGTGCCTGGACCGAGAACAGATATAATTCACCCCTCCACTTT | CAWTENRYNSPLHF
. | TRBD1 | TRBJ1-6 | TRBV28 | TGTGCCAGCCAGGCGGGACAGGGGCACTTTTATTCACCCCTCCACTTT | CASQAGQGHFYSPLHF
. | . | TRBJ2-2 | TRBV3-1/TRBV3-2 | TGTGCCAGCAGCCAAGATCAGACTTGGGCCGGGGAGCTGTTTTTT | CASSQDQTWAGELFF
. | TRBD2 | TRBJ2-1 | TRBV3-1/TRBV3-2 | TGTGCCAGCAGCCAAAGTGGCCTAGCGGGCGGGTCGTTCTTC | CASSQSGLAGGSFF
. | . | TRBJ1-5 | TRBV18 | TGTGCCAGCTCTCAAGACGGGGGGGGCCTTCAGCCCCAGCATTTT | CASSQDGGGLQPQHF
. | . | TRBJ2-3 | TRBV6-1 | TGTGCCAGCAGTGAACAGGGGAAAACAGATACGCAGTATTTT | CASSEQGKTDTQYF
. | . | TRBJ2-5 | TRBV6-5 | TGTGCCAGCAGCCTCGGGAGCTCTCCCCAAGAGACCCAGTACTTC | CASSLGSSPQETQYF
. | TRBD1 | TRBJ2-7 | TRBV7-9 | TGTGCCAGCAGCCGGGGACAGGGGGCGGACTCCTACGAGCAGTACTTC | CASSRGQGADSYEQYF
. | TRBD1 | TRBJ1-1 | TRBV19 | TGTGCCAGTGGGAGATACAGGGGGTGGATGAACACTGAAGCTTTCTTT | CASGRYRGWMNTEAFF
. | . | TRBJ1-2 | TRBV2 | TGTGCCAGCAGCGGGGTCTATGGCTACACCTTC | CASSGVYGYTF
. | TRBD1 | TRBJ2-4 | TRBV5-6 | TGTGCCAGCAGCACAGGACAGGGGTCAAAAAACATTCAGTACTTC | CASSTGQGSKNIQYF
few | . | TRBJ1-5 | TRBV19 | TGTGCCAGTAGTATAGACCCGGGGGGCCATAGCAATCAGCCCCAGCATTTT | CASSIDPGGHSNQPQHF
. | TRBD2 | TRBJ2-2 | TRBV9 | TGTGCCAGCAGCTCTTCACCCGGGACTAGCGGGAGATGGAACACCGGGGAGCTGTTTTTT | CASSSSPGTSGRWNTGELFF
few | . | TRBJ2-5 | TRBV7-9 | TGTGCCAGCAGCTTTGGGAGCCTAGAGGGAGAGACCCAGTACTTC | CASSFGSLEGETQYF
. | TRBD2 | TRBJ2-1 | TRBV6-2/TRBV6-3 | TGTGCCAGCAGTCGAGGAGGGACTAGCGGCGAGCAGTTCTTC | CASSRGGTSGEQFF
once | . | TRBJ2-4 | TRBV4-2 | TGTGCCAGCAGCTCAGATTATTCAGGAAACATTCAGTACTTC | CASSSDYSGNIQYF
few | . | TRBJ2-3 | TRBV5-1 | TGCGCCAGCAGCTATACAGCTACAACAGATACGCAGTATTTT | CASSYTATTDTQYF
. | TRBD2 | TRBJ2-1 | TRBV7-8 | TGTGCCAGCAGTCATATGGGATCCGGGACTAGCGGGAGTAGTTCCTACAATGAGCAGTTCTTC | CASSHMGSGTSGSSSYNEQFF
. | . | TRBJ2-7 | TRBV7-6 | TGTGCCAGCAGCGATACTAGCTGGAGCTCCTACGAGCAGTACTTC | CASSDTSWSSYEQYF
. | TRBD1 | TRBJ2-4 | TRBV18 | TGTGCCAGCTCACCACCTCGTGGATCAGGGGGCGACCCCCGAGCCAAAAACATTCAGTACTTC | CASSPPRGSGGDPRAKNIQYF
few | TRBD1 | TRBJ2-1 | TRBV7-2 | TGTGCCAGCAGGCCGGGGACAGCCTACAATGAGCAGTTCTTC | CASRPGTAYNEQFF
. | . | TRBJ2-7 | TRBV11-2 | TGTGCCAGCAGCTTTATGGCCCATTCAGGTTCAAGCTCCTACGAGCAGTACTTC | CASSFMAHSGSSSYEQYF
. | . | TRBJ2-7 | TRBV18 | TGTGCCAGCTCACCACCGACAGGTCTCAGCTCCTACGAGCAGTACTTC | CASSPPTGLSSYEQYF
once | . | TRBJ1-5 | TRBV7-9 | TGTGCCAGCAGCTTTACAGGGCTGCAGCCCCAGCATTTT | CASSFTGLQPQHF
. | TRBD1 | TRBJ2-7 | TRBV11-2 | TGTGCCACAAACCAGGGGACAGGGGGCATCTACGAGCAGTACTTC | CATNQGTGGIYEQYF
. | . | TRBJ1-1 | TRBV7-3 | TGTGCCAGCAGCTTAAACGGGATTAACACTGAAGCTTTCTTT | CASSLNGINTEAFF
once | . | TRBJ1-2 | TRBV25-1 | TGTGCCAGCAGTGAGGGGACTAATTTCGGCTACACCTTC | CASSEGTNFGYTF
. | . | TRBJ1-1 | TRBV11-2 | TGTGCCAGCAGCTTAGCGCGGGCGACCACTGAAGCTTTCTTT | CASSLARATTEAFF
. | TRBD1 | TRBJ2-2 | TRBV7-9 | TGTGCCAGCAGCAAGTACGGACAGGCGAACACCGGGGAGCTGTTTTTT | CASSKYGQANTGELFF
. | . | TRBJ2-7 | TRBV27 | TGTGCCAGCAGGGGCAGCTCCTACGAGCAGTACTTC | CASRGSSYEQYF
. | . | TRBJ1-1 | TRBV27 | TGTGCCAGCAGGCCGGGTACGCGACCGGTCGGTACTGAAGCTTTCTTT | CASRPGTRPVGTEAFF
. | . | TRBJ2-3 | TRBV27 | TGTGCCAGCAGGCCCGGTTCTAGCACAGATACGCAGTATTTT | CASRPGSSTDTQYF
. | . | TRBJ2-2 | TRBV27 | TGTGCCAGCAGTCTTACAGTTACCCCCGGGGAGCTGTTTTTT | CASSLTVTPGELFF
few | . | TRBJ1-4 | TRBV28 | TGTGCCAGCAGTTTTCAGGGCTCCAATTTTAATGAAAAACTGTTTTTT | CASSFQGSNFNEKLFF
. | TRBD1 | TRBJ1-2 | TRBV6-5 | TGTGCCAGTCGTATAGGGGGCTACGGCTACACCTTC | CASRIGGYGYTF
. | TRBD1 | TRBJ1-2 | TRBV6-6 | TGTGCCAGCAATTCAGGGGGAGAGGGCTACACCTTC | CASNSGGEGYTF
. | . | TRBJ2-2 | TRBV21-1 | TGTGCCAGCAGCAAAGGGGTGTGGGACTCAGCGAACACCGGGGAGCTGTTTTTT | CASSKGVWDSANTGELFF
. | . | TRBJ2-2 | TRBV6-2/TRBV6-3 | TGTGCCAGCAGTACCACGGGAGTAGGAGACACCGGGGAGCTGTTTTTT | CASSTTGVGDTGELFF
. | TRBD1 | TRBJ1-1 | TRBV7-9 | TGTGCCAGCAGCTTCTCGGACAGGACTAACACTGAAGCTTTCTTT | CASSFSDRTNTEAFF
. | . | TRBJ2-1 | TRBV5-1 | TGCGCCAGCAGCTTAACCCCGGGGGAAGAGCAGTTCTTC | CASSLTPGEEQFF
. | . | TRBJ2-6 | TRBV3-1/TRBV3-2 | TGTGCCAGCAGCAACCTTCGGTTCTCTGGGGCCAACGTCCTGACTTTC | CASSNLRFSGANVLTF
. | . | TRBJ2-3 | TRBV28 | TGTGCCAGCAGTTCCCAGGGTCCCGGGTGGGTTTTT | CASSSQGPGWVF